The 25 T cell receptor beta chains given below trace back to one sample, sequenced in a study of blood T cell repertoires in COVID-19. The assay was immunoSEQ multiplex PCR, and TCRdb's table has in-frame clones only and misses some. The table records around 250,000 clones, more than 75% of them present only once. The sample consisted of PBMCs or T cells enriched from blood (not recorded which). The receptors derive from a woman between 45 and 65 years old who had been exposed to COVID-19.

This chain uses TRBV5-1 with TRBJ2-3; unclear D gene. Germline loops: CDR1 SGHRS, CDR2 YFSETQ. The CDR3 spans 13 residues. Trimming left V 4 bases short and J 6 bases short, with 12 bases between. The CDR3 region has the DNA TGCGCCAGCAGCGAGGATGACGCGGATACGCAGTATTTT. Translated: CASSEDDADTQYF.

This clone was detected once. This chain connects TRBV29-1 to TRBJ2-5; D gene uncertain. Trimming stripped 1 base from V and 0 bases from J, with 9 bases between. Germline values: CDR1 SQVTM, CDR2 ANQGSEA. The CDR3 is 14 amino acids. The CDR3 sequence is CSVEGQSHQETQYF. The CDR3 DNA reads TGCAGCGTTGAAGGCCAGTCGCACCAAGAGACCCAGTACTTC.

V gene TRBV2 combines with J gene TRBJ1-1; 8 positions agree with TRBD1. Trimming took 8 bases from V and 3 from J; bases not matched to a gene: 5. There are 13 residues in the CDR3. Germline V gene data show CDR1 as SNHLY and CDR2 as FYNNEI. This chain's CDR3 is CASVQGAYTEAFF. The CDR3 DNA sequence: TGTGCCAGCGTCCAGGGGGCTTACACTGAAGCTTTCTTT.

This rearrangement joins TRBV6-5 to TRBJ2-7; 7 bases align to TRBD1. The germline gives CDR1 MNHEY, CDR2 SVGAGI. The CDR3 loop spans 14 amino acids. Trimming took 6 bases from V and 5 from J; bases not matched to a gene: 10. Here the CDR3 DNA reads TGTGCCAGCAGCGTGACAGGGTTGAGGAACGAGCAGTACTTC. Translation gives CASSVTGLRNEQYF.

CDR3 protein: CASRQGLKTGELFF. CDR3 coding DNA: TGTGCCAGTAGACAGGGACTGAAAACCGGGGAGCTGTTTTTT. The gene calls are TRBV27 and TRBJ2-2; tentatively, D is TRBD1 (7 bases). The germline V gene encodes CDR1 MNHEY and CDR2 SMNVEV (reference sequence). The CDR3 is made up of 14 amino acids. Trimming took 9 bases from V and 5 from J, leaving 16 bases between them.

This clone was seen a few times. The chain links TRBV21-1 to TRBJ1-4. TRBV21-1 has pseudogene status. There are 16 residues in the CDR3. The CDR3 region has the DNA TGTGCCAGCAAAGGAGGAGATCGGGGAACTAATGAAAAACTGTTTTTT. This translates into CASKGGDRGTNEKLFF.

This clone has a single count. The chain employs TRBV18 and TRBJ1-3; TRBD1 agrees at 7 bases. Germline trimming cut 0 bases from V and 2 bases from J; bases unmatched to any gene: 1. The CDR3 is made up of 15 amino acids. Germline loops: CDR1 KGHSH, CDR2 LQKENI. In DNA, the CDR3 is TGTGCCAGCTCACCACCGCAGGGGGCTGGAAACACCATATATTTT. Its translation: CASSPPQGAGNTIYF.

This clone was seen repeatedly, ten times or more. The CDR3 is CSASKGAASEAFF. Here the CDR3 DNA reads TGCAGTGCTAGTAAGGGGGCCGCCTCCGAAGCTTTCTTT. V and J are TRBV20-1 and TRBJ1-1, with 7 bases aligning to TRBD1. The CDR3 is made up of 13 amino acids. The V and J ends lost 3 bases and 8 bases, in that order; junction bases with no gene match: 9. Germline values: CDR1 DFQATT, CDR2 SNEGSKA (reference sequence).

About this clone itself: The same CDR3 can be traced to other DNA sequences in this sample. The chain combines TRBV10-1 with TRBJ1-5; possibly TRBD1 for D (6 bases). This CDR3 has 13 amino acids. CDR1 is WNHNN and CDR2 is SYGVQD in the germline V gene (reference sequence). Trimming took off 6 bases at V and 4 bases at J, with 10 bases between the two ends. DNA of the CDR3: TGCGCCAGCAGCACAGGGACGAATCAGCCCCAGCATTTT. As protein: CASSTGTNQPQHF.

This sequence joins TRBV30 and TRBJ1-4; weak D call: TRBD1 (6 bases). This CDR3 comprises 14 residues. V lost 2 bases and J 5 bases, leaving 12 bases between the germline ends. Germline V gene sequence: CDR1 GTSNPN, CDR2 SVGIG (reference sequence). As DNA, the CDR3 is TGTGCCTGGAGTATGACAGGCCCAAATGAAAAACTGTTTTTT. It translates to CAWSMTGPNEKLFF.

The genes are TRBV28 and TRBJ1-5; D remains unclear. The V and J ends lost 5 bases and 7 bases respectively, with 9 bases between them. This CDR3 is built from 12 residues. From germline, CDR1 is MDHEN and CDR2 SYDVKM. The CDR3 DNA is TGTGCCAGCAGTGGTTACCTACAGCCCCAGCATTTT. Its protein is CASSGYLQPQHF.

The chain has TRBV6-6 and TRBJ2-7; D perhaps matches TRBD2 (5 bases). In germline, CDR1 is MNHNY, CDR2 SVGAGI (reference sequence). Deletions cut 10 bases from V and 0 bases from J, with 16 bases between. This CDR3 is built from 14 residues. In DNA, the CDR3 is TGTGCCACCCGGGGAGAGTCTAGCTCCTACGAGCAGTACTTC. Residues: CATRGESSSYEQYF.

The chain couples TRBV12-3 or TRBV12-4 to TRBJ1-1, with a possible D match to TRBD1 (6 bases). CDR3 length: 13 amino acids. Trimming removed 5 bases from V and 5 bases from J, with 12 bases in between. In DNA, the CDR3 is TGTGCCAGCAGTCCCCCCGACAGGACTGAAGCTTTCTTT. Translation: CASSPPDRTEAFF.

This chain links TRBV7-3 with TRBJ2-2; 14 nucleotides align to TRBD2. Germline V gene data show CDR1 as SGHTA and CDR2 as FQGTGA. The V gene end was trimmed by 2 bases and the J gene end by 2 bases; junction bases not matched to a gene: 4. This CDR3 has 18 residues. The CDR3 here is CASSLAGLAGGNTGELFF. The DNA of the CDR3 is TGTGCCAGCAGCTTAGCCGGACTAGCGGGGGGAAACACCGGGGAGCTGTTTTTT.

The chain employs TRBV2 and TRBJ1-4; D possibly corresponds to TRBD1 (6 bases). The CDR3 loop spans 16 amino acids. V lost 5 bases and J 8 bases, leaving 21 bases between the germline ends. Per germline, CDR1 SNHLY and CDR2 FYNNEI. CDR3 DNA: TGTGCCAGCAGTTACGCGACAGGACATAGGAAGGAAAAACTGTTTTTT. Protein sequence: CASSYATGHRKEKLFF.

In DNA form, the CDR3 reads TGTGCCAGTAGTATGTGGGACAGGGACACTGAAGCTTTCTTT. Translated: CASSMWDRDTEAFF. V usage is TRBV19 and J usage is TRBJ1-1; 9 bases line up with TRBD1. CDR1 and CDR2 (germline): LNHDA, SQIVND (reference sequence). Unmatched junction bases numbered 2, after V lost 3 bases and J lost 3 bases. The CDR3 is made up of 14 amino acids.

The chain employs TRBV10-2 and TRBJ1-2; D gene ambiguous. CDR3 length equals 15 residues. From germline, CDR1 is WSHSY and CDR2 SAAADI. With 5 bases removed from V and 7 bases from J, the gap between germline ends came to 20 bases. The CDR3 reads CASSQPGLMSFGYTF. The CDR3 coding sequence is TGCGCCAGCAGTCAGCCAGGACTAATGAGTTTTGGCTACACCTTC.

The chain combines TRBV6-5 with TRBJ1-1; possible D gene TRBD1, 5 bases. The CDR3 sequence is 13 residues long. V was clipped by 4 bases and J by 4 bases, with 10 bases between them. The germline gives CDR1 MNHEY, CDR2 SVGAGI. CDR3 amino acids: CASSSRQTTEAFF. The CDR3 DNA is TGTGCCAGCAGTTCACGACAGACCACTGAAGCTTTCTTT.

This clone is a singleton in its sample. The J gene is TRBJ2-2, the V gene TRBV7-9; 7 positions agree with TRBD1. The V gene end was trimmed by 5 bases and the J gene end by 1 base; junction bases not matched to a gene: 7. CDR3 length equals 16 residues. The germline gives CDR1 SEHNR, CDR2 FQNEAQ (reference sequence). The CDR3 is CASSPHRDRNTGELFF. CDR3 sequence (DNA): TGTGCCAGCAGCCCCCACCGGGACAGGAACACCGGGGAGCTGTTTTTT. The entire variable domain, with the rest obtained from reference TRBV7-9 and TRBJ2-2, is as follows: DTGVSQNPRHKITKRGQNVTFRCDPISEHNRLYWYRQTLGQGPEFLTYFQNEAQLEKSRLLSDRFSAERPKGSFSTLEIQRTEQGDSAMYLCASSPHRDRNTGELFFGEGSRLTVL.

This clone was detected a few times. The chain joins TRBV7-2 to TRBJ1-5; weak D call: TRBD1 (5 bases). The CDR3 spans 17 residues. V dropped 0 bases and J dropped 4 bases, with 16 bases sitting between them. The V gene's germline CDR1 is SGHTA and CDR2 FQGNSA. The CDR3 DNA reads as TGTGCCAGCAGCTTAGCGACCCCAGGGCCCCAAAATCAGCCCCAGCATTTT. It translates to CASSLATPGPQNQPQHF.

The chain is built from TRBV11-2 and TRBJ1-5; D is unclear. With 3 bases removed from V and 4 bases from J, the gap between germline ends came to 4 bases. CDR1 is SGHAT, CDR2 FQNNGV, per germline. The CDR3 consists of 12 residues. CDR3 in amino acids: CASSFPNQPQHF. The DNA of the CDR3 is TGTGCCAGCAGCTTCCCAAATCAGCCCCAGCATTTT.

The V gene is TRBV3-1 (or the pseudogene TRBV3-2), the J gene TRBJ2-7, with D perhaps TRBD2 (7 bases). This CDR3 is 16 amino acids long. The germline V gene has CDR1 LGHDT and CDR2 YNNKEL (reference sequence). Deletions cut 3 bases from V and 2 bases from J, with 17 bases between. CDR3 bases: TGTGCCAGCAGCCAGGGAGATCGGGGGGCAACCTACGAGCAGTACTTC. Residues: CASSQGDRGATYEQYF.

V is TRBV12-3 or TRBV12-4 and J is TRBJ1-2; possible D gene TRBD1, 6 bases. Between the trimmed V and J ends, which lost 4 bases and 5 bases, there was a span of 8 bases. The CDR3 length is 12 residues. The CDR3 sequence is CASSSTGYGYTF. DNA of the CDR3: TGTGCCAGCAGTTCCACAGGGTATGGCTACACCTTC.

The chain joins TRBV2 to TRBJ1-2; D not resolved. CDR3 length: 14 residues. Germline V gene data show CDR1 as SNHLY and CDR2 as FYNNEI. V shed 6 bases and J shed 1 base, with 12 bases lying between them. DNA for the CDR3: TGTGCCAGCAGGTACCGACTGTTTAACTATGGCTACACCTTC. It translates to CASRYRLFNYGYTF.

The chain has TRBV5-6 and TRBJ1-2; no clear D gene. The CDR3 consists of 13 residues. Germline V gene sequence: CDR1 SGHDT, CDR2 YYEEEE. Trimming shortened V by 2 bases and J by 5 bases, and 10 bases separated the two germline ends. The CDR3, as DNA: TGTGCCAGCAGCTTCGGGGAAGTTTATGGCTACACCTTC. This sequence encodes CASSFGEVYGYTF.